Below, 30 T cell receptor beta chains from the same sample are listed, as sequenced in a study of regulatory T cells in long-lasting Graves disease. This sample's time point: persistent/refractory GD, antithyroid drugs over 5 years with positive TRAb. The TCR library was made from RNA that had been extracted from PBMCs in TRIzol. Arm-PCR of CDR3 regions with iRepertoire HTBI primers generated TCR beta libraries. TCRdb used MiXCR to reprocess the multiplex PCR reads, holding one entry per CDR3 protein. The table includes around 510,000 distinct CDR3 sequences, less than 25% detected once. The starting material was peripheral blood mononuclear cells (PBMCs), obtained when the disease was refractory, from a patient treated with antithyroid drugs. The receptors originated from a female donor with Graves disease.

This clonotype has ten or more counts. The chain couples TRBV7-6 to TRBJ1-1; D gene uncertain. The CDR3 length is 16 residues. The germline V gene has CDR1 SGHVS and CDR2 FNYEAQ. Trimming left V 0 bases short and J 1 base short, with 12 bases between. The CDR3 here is CASSLAVGGSNTEAFF. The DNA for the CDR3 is TGTGCCAGCAGCTTAGCGGTAGGCGGCTCGAACACTGAAGCTTTCTTT.

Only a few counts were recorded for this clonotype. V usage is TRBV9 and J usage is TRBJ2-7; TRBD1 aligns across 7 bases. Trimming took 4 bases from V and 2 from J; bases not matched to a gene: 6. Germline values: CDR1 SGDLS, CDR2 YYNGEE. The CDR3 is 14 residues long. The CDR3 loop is CASSSRTGTYEQYF. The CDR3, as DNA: TGTGCCAGCAGCTCTCGGACAGGCACCTACGAGCAGTACTTC. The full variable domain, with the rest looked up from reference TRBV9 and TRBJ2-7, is DSGVTQTPKHLITATGQRVTLRCSPRSGDLSVYWYQQSLDQGLQFLIQYYNGEERAKGNILERFSAQQFPDLHSELNLSSLELGDSALYFCASSSRTGTYEQYFGPGTRLTVT.

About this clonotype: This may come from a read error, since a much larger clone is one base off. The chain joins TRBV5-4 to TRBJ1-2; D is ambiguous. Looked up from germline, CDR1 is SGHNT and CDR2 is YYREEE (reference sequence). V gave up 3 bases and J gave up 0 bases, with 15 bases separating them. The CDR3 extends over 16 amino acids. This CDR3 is CASSSGGIKTNYGYTF. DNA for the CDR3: TGTGCCAGCAGCTCAGGTGGGATCAAAACTAACTATGGCTACACCTTC.

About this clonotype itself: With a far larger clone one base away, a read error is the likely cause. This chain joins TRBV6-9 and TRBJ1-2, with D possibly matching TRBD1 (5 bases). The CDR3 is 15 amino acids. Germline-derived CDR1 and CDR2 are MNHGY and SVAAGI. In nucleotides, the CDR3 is TGTGCCAGCAGTTACCCGCTTGACAGAGACTATGACTACACCTTC. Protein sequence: CASSYPLDRDYDYTF.

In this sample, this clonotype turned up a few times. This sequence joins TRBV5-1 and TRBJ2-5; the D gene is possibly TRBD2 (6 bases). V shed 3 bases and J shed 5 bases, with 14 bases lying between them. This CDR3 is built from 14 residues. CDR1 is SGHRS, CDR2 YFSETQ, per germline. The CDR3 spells CASSSGDRGETQYF. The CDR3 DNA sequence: TGCGCCAGCAGCTCGGGGGATCGAGGGGAGACCCAGTACTTC.

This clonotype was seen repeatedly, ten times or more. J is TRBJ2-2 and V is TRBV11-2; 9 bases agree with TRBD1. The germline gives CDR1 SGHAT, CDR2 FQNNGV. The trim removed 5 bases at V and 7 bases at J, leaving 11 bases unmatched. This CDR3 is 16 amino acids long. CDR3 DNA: TGTGCCAGCAGCGGACCGGGACAGGGTATCATCGGGGAGCTGTTTTTT. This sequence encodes CASSGPGQGIIGELFF.

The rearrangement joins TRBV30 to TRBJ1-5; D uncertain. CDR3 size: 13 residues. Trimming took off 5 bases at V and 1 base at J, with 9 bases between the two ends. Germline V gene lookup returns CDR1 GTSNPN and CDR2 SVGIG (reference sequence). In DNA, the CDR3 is TGTGCCTGGGACCAGGTAAGCAATCAGCCCCAGCATTTT. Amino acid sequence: CAWDQVSNQPQHF.

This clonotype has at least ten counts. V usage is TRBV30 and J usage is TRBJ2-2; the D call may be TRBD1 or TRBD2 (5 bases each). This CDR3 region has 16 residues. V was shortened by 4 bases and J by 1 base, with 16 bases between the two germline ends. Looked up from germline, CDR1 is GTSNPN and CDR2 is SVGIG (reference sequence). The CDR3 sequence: CAWNFGGTLNTGELFF. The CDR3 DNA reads TGTGCCTGGAATTTTGGGGGTACTCTGAACACCGGGGAGCTGTTTTTT. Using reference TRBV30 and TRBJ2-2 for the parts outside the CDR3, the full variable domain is SQTIHQWPATLVQPVGSPLSLECTVEGTSNPNLYWYRQAAGRGLQLLFYSVGIGQISSEVPQNLSASRPQDRQFILSSKKLLLSDSGFYLCAWNFGGTLNTGELFFGEGSRLTVL.

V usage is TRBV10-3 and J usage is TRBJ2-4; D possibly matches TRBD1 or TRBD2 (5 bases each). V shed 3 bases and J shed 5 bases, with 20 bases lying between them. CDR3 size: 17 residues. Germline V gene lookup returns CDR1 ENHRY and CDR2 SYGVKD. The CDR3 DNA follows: TGTGCCATCAGTGATTTCCTTCTGAGGTCGGGGCAAAACATTCAGTACTTC. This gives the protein CAISDFLLRSGQNIQYF.

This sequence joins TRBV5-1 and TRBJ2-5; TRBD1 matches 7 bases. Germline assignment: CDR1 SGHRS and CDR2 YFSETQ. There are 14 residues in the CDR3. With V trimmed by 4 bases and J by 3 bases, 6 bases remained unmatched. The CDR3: CASSARDRKETQYF. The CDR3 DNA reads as TGCGCCAGCAGCGCCCGGGACAGAAAAGAGACCCAGTACTTC. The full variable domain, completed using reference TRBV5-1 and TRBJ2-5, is KAGVTQTPRYLIKTRGQQVTLSCSPISGHRSVSWYQQTPGQGLQFLFEYFSETQRNKGNFPGRFSGRQFSNSRSEMNVSTLELGDSALYLCASSARDRKETQYFGPGTRLLVL.

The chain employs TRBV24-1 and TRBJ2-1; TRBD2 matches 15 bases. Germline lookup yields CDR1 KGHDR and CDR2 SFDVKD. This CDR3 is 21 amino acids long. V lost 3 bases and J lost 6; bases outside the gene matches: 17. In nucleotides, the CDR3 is TGTGCCACCAGTGATACTGCTTATGGGACTAGCGGGAGGAAGGGTACCAATGAGCAGTTCTTC. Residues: CATSDTAYGTSGRKGTNEQFF.

Here the CDR3 DNA reads TGCGCCAGCAGCTCGGGGACACTCCGCTCTGGAAACACCATATATTTT. This gives the protein CASSSGTLRSGNTIYF. The chain couples TRBV5-1 to TRBJ1-3; a weak D match, TRBD1 (6 bases). The CDR3 runs 16 residues. The germline V and J ends were trimmed by 3 bases and 0 bases, with 13 bases remaining between them. The germline gives CDR1 SGHRS, CDR2 YFSETQ.

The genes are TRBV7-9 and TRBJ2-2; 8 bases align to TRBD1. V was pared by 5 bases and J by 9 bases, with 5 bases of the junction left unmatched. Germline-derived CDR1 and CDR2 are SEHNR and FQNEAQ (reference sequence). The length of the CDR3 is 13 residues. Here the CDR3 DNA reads TGTGCCAGCAGCCCCCGGGACAGGTGGGAGCTGTTTTTT. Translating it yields CASSPRDRWELFF.

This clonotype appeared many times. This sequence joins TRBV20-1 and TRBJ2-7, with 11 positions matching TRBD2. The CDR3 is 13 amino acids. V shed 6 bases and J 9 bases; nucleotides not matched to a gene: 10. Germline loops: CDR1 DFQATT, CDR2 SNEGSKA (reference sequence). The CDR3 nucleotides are TGCAGTGCGGCGGGACTAGCGGTCCAGGGGCAGTACTTC. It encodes CSAAGLAVQGQYF.

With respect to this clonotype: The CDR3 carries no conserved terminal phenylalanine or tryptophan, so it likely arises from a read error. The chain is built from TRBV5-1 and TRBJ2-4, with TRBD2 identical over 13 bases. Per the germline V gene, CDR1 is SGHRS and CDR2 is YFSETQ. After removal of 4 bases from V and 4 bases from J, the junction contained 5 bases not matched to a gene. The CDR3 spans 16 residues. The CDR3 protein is CASSGGLAGQKNIQYL. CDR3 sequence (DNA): TGCGCCAGCAGCGGGGGACTAGCGGGACAAAAAAACATTCAGTACCTC.

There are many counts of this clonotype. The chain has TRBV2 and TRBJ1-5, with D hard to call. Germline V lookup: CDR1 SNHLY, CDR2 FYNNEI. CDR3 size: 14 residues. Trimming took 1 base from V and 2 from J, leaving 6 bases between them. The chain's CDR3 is CASSEEGGNQPQHF. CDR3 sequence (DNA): TGTGCCAGCAGTGAAGAGGGTGGCAATCAGCCCCAGCATTTT.

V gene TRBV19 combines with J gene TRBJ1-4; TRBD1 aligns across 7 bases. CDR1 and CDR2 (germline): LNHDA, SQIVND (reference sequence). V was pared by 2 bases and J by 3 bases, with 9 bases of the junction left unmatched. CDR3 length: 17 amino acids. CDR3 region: CASSIPWTGDPNEKLFF. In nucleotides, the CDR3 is TGTGCCAGTAGTATACCCTGGACAGGAGATCCTAATGAAAAACTGTTTTTT.

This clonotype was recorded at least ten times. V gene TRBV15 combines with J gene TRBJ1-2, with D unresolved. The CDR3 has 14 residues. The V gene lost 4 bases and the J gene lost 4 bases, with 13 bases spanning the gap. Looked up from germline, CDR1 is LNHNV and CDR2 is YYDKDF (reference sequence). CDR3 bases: TGTGCCACCAGCACCGCGCGGGCTAGCTATGGCTACACCTTC. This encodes CATSTARASYGYTF.

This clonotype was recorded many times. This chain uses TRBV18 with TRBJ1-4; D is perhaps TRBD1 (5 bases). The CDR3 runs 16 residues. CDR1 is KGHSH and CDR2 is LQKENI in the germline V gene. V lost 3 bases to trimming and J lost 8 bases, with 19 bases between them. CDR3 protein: CASSPFRDPQDEKLFF. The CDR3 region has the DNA TGTGCCAGCTCACCTTTCAGGGACCCTCAGGACGAAAAACTGTTTTTT.

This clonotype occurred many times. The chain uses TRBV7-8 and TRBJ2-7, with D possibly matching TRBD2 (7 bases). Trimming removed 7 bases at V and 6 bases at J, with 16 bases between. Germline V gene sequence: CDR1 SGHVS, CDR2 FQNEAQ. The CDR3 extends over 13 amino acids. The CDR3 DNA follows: TGTGCCAGCATTGTGGCGGGGGCGGGCGAGCAGTACTTC. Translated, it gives CASIVAGAGEQYF.

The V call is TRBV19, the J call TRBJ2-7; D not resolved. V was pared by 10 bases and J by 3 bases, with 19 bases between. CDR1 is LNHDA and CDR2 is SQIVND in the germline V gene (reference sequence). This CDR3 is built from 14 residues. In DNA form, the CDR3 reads TGTGCCAAGTCGATTCGAAAGGCCGTCTACGAGCAGTACTTC. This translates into CAKSIRKAVYEQYF. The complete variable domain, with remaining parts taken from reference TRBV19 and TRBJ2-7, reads DGGITQSPKYLFRKEGQNVTLSCEQNLNHDAMYWYRQDPGQGLRLIYYSQIVNDFQKGDIAEGYSVSREKKESFPLTVTSAQKNPTAFYLCAKSIRKAVYEQYFGPGTRLTVT.

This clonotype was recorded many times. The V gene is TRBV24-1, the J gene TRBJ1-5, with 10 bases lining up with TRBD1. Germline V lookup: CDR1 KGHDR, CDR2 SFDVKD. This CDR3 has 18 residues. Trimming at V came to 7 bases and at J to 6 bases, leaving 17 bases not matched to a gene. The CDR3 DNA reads TGTGCCACCAGAAGGGGACAGGGGAGATGGTGCTCAGTTCAGCCCCAGCATTTT. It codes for CATRRGQGRWCSVQPQHF.

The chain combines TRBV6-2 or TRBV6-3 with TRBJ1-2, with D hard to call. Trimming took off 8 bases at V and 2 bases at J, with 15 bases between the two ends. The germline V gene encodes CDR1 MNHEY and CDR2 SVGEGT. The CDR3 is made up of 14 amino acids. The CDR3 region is CASRGSAVNYGYTF. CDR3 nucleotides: TGTGCCAGCCGGGGAAGCGCGGTCAACTATGGCTACACCTTC.

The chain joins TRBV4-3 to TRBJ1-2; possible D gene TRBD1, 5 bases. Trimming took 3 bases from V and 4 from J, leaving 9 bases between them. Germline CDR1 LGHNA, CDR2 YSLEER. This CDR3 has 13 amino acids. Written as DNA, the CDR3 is TGCGCCAGCAGCCACCCGGGGCTCTATGGCTACACCTTC. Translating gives CASSHPGLYGYTF.

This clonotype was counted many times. The CDR3 DNA reads TGTGCCAGCAGTCGGTACGGGACTACAAAAGAGCAGTACTTC. It yields the protein CASSRYGTTKEQYF. The chain joins TRBV28 to TRBJ2-7; 7 nucleotides line up with TRBD2. The germline V gene has CDR1 MDHEN and CDR2 SYDVKM. The CDR3 has 14 amino acids. V lost 5 bases to trimming and J lost 7 bases; unmatched junction nucleotides: 11.

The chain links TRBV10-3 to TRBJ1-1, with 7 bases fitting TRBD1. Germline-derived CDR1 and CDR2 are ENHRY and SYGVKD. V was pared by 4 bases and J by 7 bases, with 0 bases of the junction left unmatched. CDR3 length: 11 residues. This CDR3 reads CAISGTGEAFF. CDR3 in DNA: TGTGCCATCAGTGGGACAGGTGAAGCTTTCTTT.

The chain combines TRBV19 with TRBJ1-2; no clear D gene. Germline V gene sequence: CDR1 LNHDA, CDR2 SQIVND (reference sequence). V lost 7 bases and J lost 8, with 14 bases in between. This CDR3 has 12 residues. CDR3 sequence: CASTPASGGYTF. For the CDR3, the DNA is TGTGCCAGTACCCCCGCGTCGGGAGGCTACACCTTC.

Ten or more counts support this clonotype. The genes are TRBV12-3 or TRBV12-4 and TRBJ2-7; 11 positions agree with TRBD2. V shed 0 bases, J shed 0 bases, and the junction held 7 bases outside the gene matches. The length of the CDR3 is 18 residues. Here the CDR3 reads CASSLAGLADLSSYEQYF. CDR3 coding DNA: TGTGCCAGCAGTTTAGCGGGACTAGCGGATCTAAGCTCCTACGAGCAGTACTTC.

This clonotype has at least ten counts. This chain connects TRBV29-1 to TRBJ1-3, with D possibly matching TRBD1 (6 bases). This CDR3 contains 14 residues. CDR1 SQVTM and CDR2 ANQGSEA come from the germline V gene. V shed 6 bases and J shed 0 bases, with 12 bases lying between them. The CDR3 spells CSVATGRSGNTIYF. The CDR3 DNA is TGCAGCGTCGCGACAGGACGCTCTGGAAACACCATATATTTT.

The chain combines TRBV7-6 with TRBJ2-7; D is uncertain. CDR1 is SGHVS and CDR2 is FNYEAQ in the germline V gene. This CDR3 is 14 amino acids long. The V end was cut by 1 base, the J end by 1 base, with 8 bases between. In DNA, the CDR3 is TGTGCCAGCAGCTTAGAAATTACATCCTACGAGCAGTACTTC. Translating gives CASSLEITSYEQYF.